This paragraph reports one T cell receptor (beta chain). The antigen remains undetermined. This sample was taken from a study of shared clonotypes between healthy human individuals. Study background: Per donor, CD8 memory used one plate, CD8 naive used two, CD4 memory used three and CD4 naive used three. Broader study findings: Rarefaction showed sorted-subset sequencing was incomplete despite large depth.

Every one of the donors was a Caucasian adult that lived in Nashville, Tennessee. V was shortened by 3 bases and J by 0 bases, with 9 bases between the two germline ends. Germline CDR1 and CDR2: MDHEN and SYDVKM. CDR3 length: 15 amino acids. Each cell subset's genomic DNA was divided evenly among several immunoSEQ plates. The repertoire was sequenced with immunoSEQ multiplex PCR; TCRdb's copy has only in-frame clones and lacks some. Of roughly 2,500,000 clones in the sample, over 85% were seen once. The V gene is TRBV28, the J gene TRBJ1-3; the D gene is possibly TRBD1 (5 bases). Sequencing input: naive CD4+ T cells from PBMCs. Subset given: CD45RA+ positively selected. The clonotype was recovered from a man younger than 35 in good health. Some clones in this sample may be carry-over from other donors' samples. The DNA for the CDR3 is TGTGCCAGCAGTTTGACACAGGCCTCTGGAAACACCATATATTTT. It is translated as CASSLTQASGNTIYF.